This paragraph reports one T cell receptor beta chain. Its antigen is as yet unknown. Trimming stripped 5 bases from V and 2 bases from J, with 10 bases between. The CDR3 is 15 amino acids. Germline-derived CDR1 and CDR2 are SGHAT and FQNNGV. These data originate in a study of CD8 T cells in ankylosing spondylitis. Study findings and constraints: CD8+ cells made up the disease-linked clones, which were relatively rare in peripheral blood. Seemingly distinctive of ankylosing spondylitis blood was a TCR beta motif formed by eight highly homologous variants. The clones that were linked to disease were reported to be significantly enriched in matched synovial fluid samples from ankylosing spondylitis patients.

Using quantitative 5'-RACE with molecular barcodes, the authors made TCR beta libraries. TCRdb re-called the 5' RACE reads through MiXCR, storing one row per CDR3 protein. The sample contains fewer than 550,000 distinct CDR3 sequences, approximately 5% of which appear only once. This clonotype originated in a male donor with ankylosing spondylitis. Input material: blood, either unsorted or a sorted T cell fraction (not recorded which). The chain employs TRBV11-2 and TRBJ2-6; no reliable D call. The CDR3 coding sequence is TGTGCCAGCAGCCCCGAAAGGGCTGGGGCCAACGTCCTGACTTTC. It specifies CASSPERAGANVLTF.